Following are 5 T cell receptor beta chains from one sample sequenced in a study of T cells after yellow fever vaccination. TCRdb processed the 5' RACE reads anew with MiXCR; each CDR3 protein has one entry. Of around 160,000 distinct CDR3 sequences listed, 6% to 7.5% are singletons. Specimen: CD4+ T cells sorted from PBMCs, collected around 5 days after the first yellow fever vaccination. The receptors come from a man aged 18 to 29 who received the YFV17D yellow fever vaccine.

Many counts were recorded for this clonotype. Mismatch with germline at one junction end may stem from a read error. The V and J genes are TRBV7-2 and TRBJ2-5; possibly TRBD2 for D (5 bases). Germline CDR1 is SGHTA and CDR2 is FQGNSA. This CDR3 has 11 amino acids. The CDR3 nucleotides are TGTGCCAGCAGATTAGCGGAGACCCAGTACTTC. This sequence encodes CASRLAETQYF.

CDR3 DNA: TGCGCCAGCAGCCAAGATCCCGGCGTGGGCAGGGACTCCTACGAGCAGTACGTC. Amino acid sequence: CASSQDPGVGRDSYEQYV. This chain connects TRBV4-3 to TRBJ2-7, with D perhaps TRBD1 (5 bases). This CDR3 is built from 18 residues. The germline CDR1 and CDR2 sequences are LGHNA and YSLEER. V lost 0 bases and J 0 bases, leaving 18 bases between the germline ends.

This chain joins TRBV4-2 and TRBJ1-1; tentatively, D is TRBD1 (5 bases). CDR3 length equals 16 residues. Germline lookup yields CDR1 LGHNA and CDR2 YNFKEQ. V was trimmed by 0 bases and J by 4 bases, leaving 15 bases between them. CDR3 nucleotide sequence: TGTGCCAGCAGCCAAGAAACTGGGGCTTTCGCCACTGAAGCTTTCTTT. As protein: CASSQETGAFATEAFF.

This clonotype was counted a few times. V usage is TRBV19 and J usage is TRBJ2-5, with TRBD2 matching 8 bases. CDR3 length: 15 residues. Germline V gene data show CDR1 as LNHDA and CDR2 as SQIVND (reference sequence). Losses at the gene ends were 5 bases for V and 3 bases for J; bases not matched to a gene: 8. CDR3 residues: CASSPTTGGKETQYF. Here the CDR3 DNA reads TGTGCCAGTAGTCCCACTACGGGGGGGAAAGAGACCCAGTACTTC.

This clonotype has more than one count but fewer than ten. V usage is TRBV7-3 and J usage is TRBJ2-3; D unresolved. The germline CDR1 and CDR2 sequences are SGHTA and FQGTGA. The CDR3 runs 14 residues. V was pared by 2 bases and J by 6 bases, with 12 bases between. The CDR3 sequence is CASSLRPPQDTQYF. The DNA of the CDR3 is TGTGCCAGCAGCTTACGGCCGCCCCAGGATACGCAGTATTTT. The entire variable domain, with the rest obtained from reference TRBV7-3 and TRBJ2-3, is as follows: GAGVSQTPSNKVTEKGKYVELRCDPISGHTALYWYRQSLGQGPEFLIYFQGTGAADDSGLPNDRFFAVRPEGSVSTLKIQRTERGDSAVYLCASSLRPPQDTQYFGPGTRLTVL.